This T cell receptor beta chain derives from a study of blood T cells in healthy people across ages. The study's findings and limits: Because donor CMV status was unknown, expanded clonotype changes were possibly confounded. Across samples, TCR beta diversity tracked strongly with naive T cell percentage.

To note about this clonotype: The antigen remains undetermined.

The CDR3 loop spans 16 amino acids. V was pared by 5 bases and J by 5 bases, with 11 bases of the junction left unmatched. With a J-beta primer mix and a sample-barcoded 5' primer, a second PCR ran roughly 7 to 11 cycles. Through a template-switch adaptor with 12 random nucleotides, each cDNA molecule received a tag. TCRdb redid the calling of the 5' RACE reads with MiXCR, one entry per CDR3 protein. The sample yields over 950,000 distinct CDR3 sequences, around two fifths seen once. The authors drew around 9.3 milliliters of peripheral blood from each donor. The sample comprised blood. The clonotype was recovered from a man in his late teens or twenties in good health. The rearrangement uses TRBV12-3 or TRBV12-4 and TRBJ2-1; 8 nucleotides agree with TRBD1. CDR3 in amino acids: CASSRRTGTFHNEQFF. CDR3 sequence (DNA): TGTGCCAGCAGTCGGAGGACAGGGACTTTCCACAATGAGCAGTTCTTC.